Listed below are T cell receptor beta chains from one sample, sequenced in a study of technical replicates of blood from several donors. Clones were sequenced by immunoSEQ multiplex PCR, and TCRdb holds only the in-frame ones, with some missing. The sample has about 67,000 clones, nearly 98% seen once. The sequenced material came from T cells isolated from PBMCs. Receptors originate from a human donor in good health. Both conserved end residues are part of each CDR3.

J gene,CDR3 length,V gene,CDR3 protein
TRBJ2-7,15,TRBV6-5,CASSLRPPGVYEQYF
TRBJ2-1,13,TRBV29-1,CSVGLAGDNEQFF
TRBJ1-5,16,TRBV7-6,CASSEGRGAGNQPQHF
TRBJ2-5,15,TRBV4-1,CASSQVRGRGETQYF
TRBJ2-7,19,TRBV7-6,CASSLVTSGRTQSSYEQYF
TRBJ2-5,12,TRBV4-2,CASRGLEETQYF
TRBJ1-3,13,TRBV30,CAWRWRSGNTIYF
TRBJ1-5,15,TRBV6-1,CASNDRGLRNQPQHF
TRBJ1-5,18,TRBV6-1,CASSEDRQLFYSNQPQHF
TRBJ2-7,14,TRBV5-4,CASSPGPGDSEQYF
TRBJ2-3,14,TRBV27,CASSPSGGTDTQYF
TRBJ2-1,13,TRBV7-2,CASSFRQGPWGFF
TRBJ2-3,13,TRBV29-1,CSLRQASTDTQYF
TRBJ2-7,12,TRBV5-6,CASRLGGYEQYF
TRBJ2-7,13,TRBV10-3,CAIHRDYSYEQYF
TRBJ2-1,11,TRBV5-6,CASGWGGRAFF
TRBJ2-7,14,TRBV9,CASSVGGGPNEQYF
TRBJ1-2,16,TRBV5-8,CASSLDIYRGNYGYTF
TRBJ2-1,16,TRBV2,CASSGVGTGLGNEQFF
TRBJ2-5,14,TRBV4-2,CASSPAGGSETQYF
TRBJ1-1,15,TRBV6-1,CASSEGAGFYTEAFF
TRBJ2-1,13,TRBV19,CASSIPQGNEQFF
TRBJ1-2,21,TRBV12-5,CASGLVVDRGSFGPSTHGYTF
TRBJ1-1,13,TRBV29-1,CSSRQPMNTEAFF
TRBJ2-7,18,TRBV10-2,CASSESAVGLAGPYEQYF
TRBJ1-5,14,TRBV10-2,CASRGGTANQPQHF
TRBJ1-1,14,TRBV27,CASSLSQDNTEAFF
TRBJ1-1,14,TRBV27,CASSSGGRNTEAFF
TRBJ2-3,13,TRBV29-1,CSVSGTSTDTQYF
TRBJ2-7,16,TRBV7-9,CATHPQGTGVLGEQYF
TRBJ1-2,14,TRBV7-3,CASSPQAGSDGYTF
TRBJ2-1,15,TRBV25-1,CASSEGSGSYNEQFF
TRBJ1-1,15,TRBV7-9,CASRWKGQAEKEAFF
TRBJ2-7,14,TRBV9,CASSIGQGAREQYF
TRBJ2-2,16,TRBV7-3,CASSLIYNMNTGELFF
TRBJ1-5,15,TRBV21-1,CASSKAETCNQPQHF
TRBJ1-1,15,TRBV6-5,CASSPGTGSRTEAFF
TRBJ1-2,13,TRBV19,CAASSRTDYGYTF
TRBJ1-1,17,TRBV4-2,CASSQDRTGTMNTEAFF
TRBJ1-2,16,TRBV7-9,CASSPGTGTALRGYTF
TRBJ2-5,13,TRBV10-1,CASSDRGRETQYF
TRBJ2-7,15,TRBV21-1,CASSTRTGGPYEQYF